This is a list of T cell receptor beta chains from one sample in a study of cytomegalovirus exposure and HLA in healthy donors. The protocol was immunoSEQ multiplex PCR, while the TCRdb copy is restricted to in-frame clones and leaves out a portion. Of about 150,000 clones listed, approximately 94% are singletons. The sequenced sample was PBMCs. The receptors come from a man between 18 and 35 years old in good health and CMV-seropositive. Each CDR3 is given with its conserved first and last residue. D genes are given only for firm matches. Expanded clones get a size class; other rows say once, few or many, or leave the size out.

TRBJ1-5 - TRBV30 - CAWSALPYSNQPQHF TGTGCCTGGAGTGCCCTCCCTTATAGCAATCAGCCCCAGCATTTT
TRBJ2-3 - TRBV27 - CASSLGQFGSWNTQYF TGTGCCAGCAGTTTGGGCCAGTTCGGATCCTGGAATACGCAGTATTTT
TRBJ2-7 - TRBV11-2 - CASSLGGDYEQYF TGTGCCAGCAGCTTAGGGGGCGACTACGAGCAGTACTTC
TRBJ2-5 TRBD2 TRBV7-2 - CASSSGLAGYQETQYF TGTGCCAGCAGCTCGGGACTAGCGGGATACCAAGAGACCCAGTACTTC
TRBJ1-2 TRBD1 TRBV19 - CATSTGGYGYTF TGTGCCACTTCAACAGGGGGATATGGCTACACCTTC
TRBJ2-7 TRBD1 TRBV10-3 - CAISEFQGVYEQYF TGTGCCATCAGTGAGTTTCAGGGGGTGTACGAGCAGTACTTC
TRBJ1-2 TRBD1 TRBV28 - CASSLAVGGGGGYGYTF TGTGCCAGCAGTTTGGCTGTAGGGGGCGGAGGAGGCTATGGCTACACCTTC
TRBJ2-7 - TRBV28 - CASLQGQGSYEQYF TGTGCCAGCCTCCAAGGGCAGGGCTCCTACGAGCAGTACTTC
TRBJ2-1 TRBD2 TRBV11-2 - CASSLALAGGIHEQFF TGTGCCAGCAGCTTAGCGCTAGCGGGAGGGATCCATGAGCAGTTCTTC
TRBJ2-3 - TRBV5-1 - CASSESTGPDTQYF TGCGCCAGCAGCGAATCGACTGGCCCTGATACGCAGTATTTT
TRBJ2-7 - TRBV19 - CATDSSPGEQYF TGTGCCACGGACAGCTCCCCCGGCGAGCAGTACTTC
TRBJ2-7 - TRBV5-1 - CASSLFPGGTYEQYF TGCGCCAGCAGCTTGTTCCCCGGGGGAACTTACGAGCAGTACTTC
TRBJ1-1 TRBD1 TRBV5-1 - CASSWVNPGTVNTEAFF TGCGCCAGCAGCTGGGTCAATCCCGGGACAGTGAACACTGAAGCTTTCTTT
TRBJ1-2 TRBD1 TRBV14 few CASSPLGQGSYGYTF TGTGCCAGCAGCCCCTTGGGACAGGGGTCCTATGGCTACACCTTC
TRBJ2-7 TRBD1 TRBV15 once CATSRGQGQIYEQYF TGTGCCACCAGCAGAGGCCAGGGACAGATCTACGAGCAGTACTTC
TRBJ2-2 TRBD1 TRBV5-1 - CASSITGGLNTGELFF TGCGCCAGCAGCATTACAGGGGGGCTAAACACCGGGGAGCTGTTTTTT
TRBJ2-7 TRBD1 TRBV18 - CASSPSGTVAYEQYF TGTGCCAGCTCACCTTCCGGGACAGTTGCCTACGAGCAGTACTTC
TRBJ1-5 TRBD1 TRBV2 - CASSEQGAGQPQHF TGTGCCAGCAGTGAACAGGGGGCGGGTCAGCCCCAGCATTTT
TRBJ1-4 TRBD1 TRBV5-1 - CASSSTGATNEKLFF TGCGCCAGCAGCTCGACAGGGGCAACTAATGAAAAACTGTTTTTT
TRBJ2-7 TRBD1 TRBV7-2 - CASSLAGTGGYYEQYF TGTGCCAGCAGCTTAGCCGGGACAGGGGGCTACTACGAGCAGTACTTC
TRBJ2-7 - TRBV5-1 - CASSLAQGYEQYF TGCGCCAGCAGCTTGGCTCAGGGCTACGAGCAGTACTTC
TRBJ1-2 - TRBV5-1 - CASSFDGPSPGVLSGYTF TGCGCCAGCAGCTTTGATGGGCCATCACCAGGGGTTCTTAGTGGCTACACCTTC
TRBJ1-4 TRBD1 TRBV6-1 - CASSATAGQGSEKLFF TGTGCCAGCAGTGCCACCGCGGGACAGGGGTCTGAAAAACTGTTTTTT
TRBJ2-5 TRBD2 TRBV25-1 - CASSEGGLAPRETQYF TGTGCCAGCAGTGAGGGGGGACTAGCGCCTCGAGAGACCCAGTACTTC
TRBJ2-7 - TRBV28 - CASSLASGHEQYF TGTGCCAGCAGTTTAGCTAGTGGTCACGAGCAGTACTTC
TRBJ2-1 TRBD2 TRBV5-1 - CASRSGLAGVSEQFF TGCGCCAGCAGATCGGGACTAGCGGGAGTAAGTGAGCAGTTCTTC
TRBJ2-7 - TRBV5-1 - CASSLDAHSDEQYF TGCGCCAGCAGCTTGGACGCTCACTCGGACGAGCAGTACTTC
TRBJ1-1 - TRBV15 - CATSTDSRAEAFF TGTGCCACCAGCACCGACAGTAGGGCTGAAGCTTTCTTT
TRBJ2-7 - TRBV19 - CASSRTGPAYEQYF TGTGCCAGTAGTAGAACAGGTCCAGCCTACGAGCAGTACTTC
TRBJ2-2 TRBD2 TRBV5-6 - CASSFGLAGDMSGELFF TGTGCCAGCAGCTTCGGACTAGCGGGAGATATGTCCGGGGAGCTGTTTTTT
TRBJ1-1 TRBD1 TRBV27 - CASSPTGGLMNTEAFF TGTGCCAGCAGTCCTACAGGGGGCCTTATGAACACTGAAGCTTTCTTT
TRBJ2-7 TRBD1 TRBV28 - CASSPEPGTGVVPVYYEQYF TGTGCCAGCAGTCCTGAACCCGGGACAGGGGTTGTTCCCGTGTACTACGAGCAGTACTTC
TRBJ1-6 - TRBV28 - CASIKALSSPLHF TGTGCCAGCATTAAAGCACTGTCGTCACCCCTCCACTTT
TRBJ1-2 TRBD1 TRBV28 - CASSRQGSYGYTF TGTGCCAGCAGTCGACAGGGTTCCTATGGCTACACCTTC
TRBJ1-3 - TRBV5-6 - CASSFKPSGNTIYF TGTGCCAGCAGCTTTAAGCCTAGTGGAAACACCATATATTTT
TRBJ1-4 - TRBV15 - CATSRSPTNEKLFF TGTGCCACCAGCAGGTCTCCAACTAATGAAAAACTGTTTTTT
TRBJ1-2 - TRBV11-2 - CASSSRDNWGYTF TGTGCCAGCAGCTCACGGGACAACTGGGGCTACACCTTC
TRBJ2-2 - TRBV4-2 - CASSQTLQGTTGELFF TGTGCCAGCAGCCAGACCTTACAGGGAACCACCGGGGAGCTGTTTTTT
TRBJ2-5 - TRBV10-3 - CAISDPGQQETQYF TGTGCCATCAGTGACCCTGGACAGCAAGAGACCCAGTACTTC
TRBJ2-1 - TRBV5-1 - CASSDSGTSSYNEQFF TGCGCCAGCAGCGATAGCGGAACCAGCTCCTACAATGAGCAGTTCTTC
TRBJ1-5 - TRBV4-1 - CASSQGGGQGQPQHF TGCGCCAGCAGCCAAGGCGGGGGGCAAGGGCAGCCCCAGCATTTT
TRBJ1-5 TRBD1 TRBV19 - CASSDRGNQPQHF TGTGCCAGCTCGGACAGGGGTAACCAGCCCCAGCATTTT
TRBJ2-5 - TRBV7-8 - CASTLRETQYF TGTGCCAGCACACTGAGAGAGACCCAGTACTTC
TRBJ1-5 TRBD1 TRBV6-1 - CASSEYRGRGNQPQHF TGTGCCAGCAGTGAATACAGGGGAAGGGGCAATCAGCCCCAGCATTTT
TRBJ2-7 TRBD1 TRBV28 - CASSFPGQGREQYF TGTGCCAGCAGTTTCCCCGGACAGGGACGCGAGCAGTACTTC
TRBJ2-3 TRBD2 TRBV18 - CASSRRLTSGRATDTQYF TGTGCCAGCTCACGACGCCTGACTAGCGGGAGGGCTACAGATACGCAGTATTTT
TRBJ1-2 - TRBV5-1 - CASSLDGAYGYTF TGCGCCAGCAGCTTGGATGGGGCCTATGGCTACACCTTC
TRBJ2-4 TRBD1 TRBV25-1 - CASSEPLGTGLAKNIQYF TGTGCCAGCAGTGAACCCCTCGGGACAGGGTTAGCCAAAAACATTCAGTACTTC
TRBJ2-5 - TRBV7-9 - CASSRQGGEQETQYF TGTGCCAGCAGCCGCCAGGGGGGAGAGCAAGAGACCCAGTACTTC
TRBJ2-1 - TRBV10-3 - CAIGAWVGGAGPYNEQFF TGTGCCATCGGAGCTTGGGTGGGGGGAGCAGGGCCCTACAATGAGCAGTTCTTC